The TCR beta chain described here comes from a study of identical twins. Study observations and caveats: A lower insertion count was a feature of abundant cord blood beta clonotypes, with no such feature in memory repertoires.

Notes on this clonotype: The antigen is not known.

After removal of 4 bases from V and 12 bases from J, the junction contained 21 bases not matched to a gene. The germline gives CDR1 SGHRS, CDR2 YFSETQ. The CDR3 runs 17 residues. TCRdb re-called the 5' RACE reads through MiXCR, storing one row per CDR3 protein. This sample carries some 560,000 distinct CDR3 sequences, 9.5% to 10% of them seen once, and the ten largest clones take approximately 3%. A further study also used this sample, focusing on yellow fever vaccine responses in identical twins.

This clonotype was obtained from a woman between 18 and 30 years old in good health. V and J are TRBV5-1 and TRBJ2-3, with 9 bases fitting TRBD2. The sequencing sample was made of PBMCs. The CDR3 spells CASSPTGESVLREGQYF. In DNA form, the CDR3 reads TGCGCCAGCAGCCCTACAGGGGAGTCGGTGTTGCGGGAGGGCCAGTATTTT.